A selection of T cell receptor beta chains follows, all from one sample in a study of blood T cell repertoires in COVID-19. TCRdb keeps only in-frame clones here, not all; method: immunoSEQ multiplex PCR. The sample consists of a few hundred thousand clones, more than 70% of them appearing once. Sequenced material: peripheral blood. All receptors derive from a man in his fifties or sixties with COVID-19, enrolled during active disease. Both conserved end residues are part of each CDR3. The order of the fields is V gene, clone size, D gene, J gene, CDR3 DNA, CDR3 protein. D genes are given only for firm matches. Size is stated for part of the rows, as once, few or many counts, or as a class when the clone is expanded.

>TRBV11-2|NA|NA|TRBJ2-3
TGTGCCAGCAGCTTACGACTTCTCACAGATACGCAGTATTTT
CASSLRLLTDTQYF
>TRBV5-1|once|TRBD1|TRBJ1-2
TGCGCCAGCAGCTTGGGAACAGGGGACTATGGCTACACCTTC
CASSLGTGDYGYTF
>TRBV15|NA|NA|TRBJ2-1
TGTGCCACCAGCAGGCCACGAGGAGATGAGCAGTTCTTC
CATSRPRGDEQFF
>TRBV2|NA|TRBD1|TRBJ1-2
TGTGCCAGCAGTGAGGGACAGGGTTGGGGACTCTATGGCTACACCTTC
CASSEGQGWGLYGYTF
>TRBV28|NA|TRBD1|TRBJ1-2
TGTGCCAGCAGTCCGTCTGGGACAGGGTTCTATGGCTACACCTTC
CASSPSGTGFYGYTF
>TRBV5-1|NA|NA|TRBJ1-1
TGCGCCAGCAGCTTGGGGCTGATGAACACTGAAGCTTTCTTT
CASSLGLMNTEAFF
>TRBV4-3|NA|TRBD1|TRBJ2-7
TGCGCCAGCAGCCAAGCCCAGACAGGGGGTTCCTACGAGCAGTACTTC
CASSQAQTGGSYEQYF
>TRBV7-8|NA|NA|TRBJ2-2
TGTGCCAGCAGCGTGACACGCATGGCCGGGGAGCTGTTTTTT
CASSVTRMAGELFF
>TRBV27|NA|TRBD1|TRBJ2-7
TGTGCCAGCAGTTTATGGTCAGGGGGTTCGGACGAGCAGTACTTC
CASSLWSGGSDEQYF
>TRBV4-1|NA|TRBD1|TRBJ1-1
TGCGCCAGCAGCCAAGGGCAAGGACAGGGAATGAACACTGAAGCTTTCTTT
CASSQGQGQGMNTEAFF
>TRBV6-2/TRBV6-3|NA|NA|TRBJ2-7
TGTGCCAGCAGTTACCCCGCTCAGGGGCCTCCCTACGAGCAGTACTTT
CASSYPAQGPPYEQYF
>TRBV5-4|NA|NA|TRBJ2-7
TGTGCCAGCAGCTCCAGGGAGGCCTACGAGCAGTACTTC
CASSSREAYEQYF
>TRBV6-6|NA|NA|TRBJ1-3
TGTGCCACCGAACGGGACTCTGGCTCTGGAAACACCATATATTTT
CATERDSGSGNTIYF
>TRBV28|NA|NA|TRBJ2-7
TGTGCCAGCATAGGAGGGTCAGCCCACTCCTACGAGCAGTACTTC
CASIGGSAHSYEQYF
>TRBV9|NA|TRBD2|TRBJ2-5
TGTGCCAGCAGCGTAGATCTGCGGGGGGCCCAGTACTTC
CASSVDLRGAQYF